The 29 T cell receptor beta chains listed next were all sequenced from one sample in a study of blood T cells in healthy people across ages. A J-beta primer mix and a sample-barcoded 5' primer were used in a second PCR of roughly 6 to 12 cycles. TCRdb passed the 5' RACE reads through MiXCR, listing each CDR3 protein once. The table includes hundreds of thousands of distinct CDR3 sequences, roughly 32% detected once. The specimen sequenced was blood. These receptors were obtained from a woman of 80 years or more in good health.

The chain carries TRBV5-1 and TRBJ2-1, with D perhaps assigned TRBD1 or TRBD2 (5 bases each). V was shortened by 0 bases and J by 8 bases, with 18 bases between the two germline ends. The CDR3 extends over 16 amino acids. Germline V gives CDR1 SGHRS, CDR2 YFSETQ. The CDR3 DNA follows: TGCGCCAGCAGCTTGGGTGTAAGGGGCAGGGACCATGAGCAGTTCTTC. Translated, it gives CASSLGVRGRDHEQFF.

Of note for this clonotype: A clone one base away is much larger, so this may be a read error. The CDR3 DNA sequence: TGTGCCGGCAGTTTCGGGGCTGCGAGCACAGATACGCAGTATTTT. Protein product: CAGSFGAASTDTQYF. The chain links TRBV28 to TRBJ2-3; tentatively, D is TRBD1 or TRBD2 (5 bases each). The CDR3 totals 15 residues. Germline V gene data show CDR1 as MDHEN and CDR2 as SYDVKM. Looking up the rest from reference TRBV28 and TRBJ2-3 gives the full variable domain: DVKVTQSSRYLVKRTGEKVFLECVQDMDHENMFWYRQDPGLGLRLIYFSYDVKMKEKGDIPEGYSVSREKKERFSLILESASTNQTSMYLCAGSFGAASTDTQYFGPGTRLTVL.

This clonotype was recorded a few times. The J gene is TRBJ1-1, the V gene TRBV20-1, with a possible D match to TRBD1 (5 bases). The CDR3 extends over 13 amino acids. CDR1 is DFQATT, CDR2 SNEGSKA, per germline (reference sequence). Trimming pared 0 bases from V and 3 bases from J, leaving 8 bases between. The CDR3 region has the DNA TGCAGTGCTAGAGAGGGGCGGTACACTGAAGCTTTCTTT. Translated: CSAREGRYTEAFF.

The chain links TRBV6-4 to TRBJ1-2; tentative D call: TRBD1 (6 bases). Trimming cost V 5 bases and J 7 bases, with 14 bases left between them. Germline CDR1 is MRHNA and CDR2 is SNTAGT. The length of the CDR3 is 13 residues. CDR3 residues: CASSSTGAAGYTF. DNA for the CDR3: TGTGCCAGCAGTAGTACGGGGGCGGCTGGCTACACCTTC.

The chain is built from TRBV5-4 and TRBJ2-1; D call uncertain. CDR1 is SGHNT, CDR2 YYREEE, per germline (reference sequence). The CDR3 covers 14 residues. V lost 4 bases, J lost 5 bases, and 13 bases lay in between. The CDR3 spells CASSVPSADNEQFF. CDR3 DNA: TGTGCCAGCAGCGTGCCCAGCGCCGACAATGAGCAGTTCTTC.

This clonotype was observed a single time. The rearrangement uses TRBV5-5 and TRBJ2-1, with D hard to call. The V gene's germline CDR1 is SGHKS and CDR2 YYEKEE (reference sequence). V lost 0 bases and J 4 bases, leaving 14 bases between the germline ends. CDR3 length: 16 amino acids. The CDR3 DNA sequence: TGTGCCAGCAGCTTGGCCGAAGCGCAACCTTACAATGAGCAGTTCTTC. This sequence encodes CASSLAEAQPYNEQFF.

The chain uses TRBV20-1 and TRBJ2-5, with 9 bases lining up with TRBD2. Trimming cost V 3 bases and J 2 bases; bases outside gene matches: 10. This CDR3 contains 16 residues. Germline V gene lookup returns CDR1 DFQATT and CDR2 SNEGSKA (reference sequence). The CDR3 bases are TGCAGTGCTAGGAGTGTGGTAGCGGGGGATCAAGAGACCCAGTACTTC. It specifies CSARSVVAGDQETQYF.

The chain is built from TRBV4-3 and TRBJ1-1, with a tentative D call TRBD1 (6 bases). Per germline, CDR1 LGHNA and CDR2 YSLEER. V lost 4 bases and J 5 bases, leaving 14 bases between the germline ends. CDR3 size: 14 residues. Here the CDR3 reads CASSRSIRGTEAFF. The DNA for the CDR3 is TGCGCCAGCAGCCGATCGATCAGGGGAACTGAAGCTTTCTTT.

The chain combines TRBV4-3 with TRBJ2-1; D call uncertain. V dropped 0 bases and J dropped 4 bases, with 7 bases sitting between them. Germline values: CDR1 LGHNA, CDR2 YSLEER. The CDR3 sequence is 14 residues long. The CDR3 protein is CASSQDSLYNEQFF. CDR3 in DNA: TGCGCCAGCAGCCAAGATTCCTTGTACAATGAGCAGTTCTTC.

This clonotype turned up a few times. With a much larger clone just one base away, this may be a read error. The chain joins TRBV5-1 to TRBJ2-1; the D gene is possibly TRBD1 (6 bases). This CDR3 has 18 residues. Germline values: CDR1 SGHRS, CDR2 YFSETQ. In DNA form, the CDR3 reads TGCACCAGCAGCTGGACCCCAGGGGTGTCCACTGTCCCCAATGAGCAGTTCTTC. It yields the protein CTSSWTPGVSTVPNEQFF.

The chain joins TRBV7-2 to TRBJ2-5, with D possibly matching TRBD1 (6 bases). The DNA end lines up better with TRBJ2-7; the J call may be wrong. This CDR3 is built from 15 residues. Germline V gene data show CDR1 as SGHTA and CDR2 as FQGNSA. The CDR3 DNA is TGTGCCAGCAGCTTCAAGAGGGACAACGCCTACGAGCAGTACTTC. This encodes CASSFKRDNAYEQYF.

This clonotype came up a few times. This sequence joins TRBV30 and TRBJ1-1, with 11 bases aligning to TRBD1. Trimming cost V 4 bases and J 6 bases; bases outside gene matches: 7. The CDR3 loop spans 14 amino acids. CDR1 GTSNPN and CDR2 SVGIG come from the germline V gene (reference sequence). CDR3 amino acids: CAWTRGQGGAEAFF. As DNA, the CDR3 is TGTGCCTGGACCAGGGGACAGGGGGGGGCTGAAGCTTTCTTT.

Comments on this clonotype: At one of its ends the junction is not consistent with the germline gene, which may arise from a read error. The chain is built from TRBV4-2 and TRBJ1-2; 8 bases map to TRBD1. This CDR3 region has 17 residues. Germline V gives CDR1 LGHNA, CDR2 YNFKEQ. The CDR3 region is CASSQPTTGGTGYGHTF. CDR3 DNA: TGTGCCAGCAGCCAACCCACAACAGGGGGTACTGGCTATGGCCACACCTTC.

This clonotype was seen a handful of times. CDR3 sequence reads: CASRDRRVGTEAFF. The CDR3 bases are TGTGCCAGCAGGGACCGGCGGGTGGGGACTGAAGCTTTCTTT. This chain links TRBV28 with TRBJ1-1, with D hard to call. V lost 6 bases and J 5 bases, leaving 16 bases between the germline ends. From germline, CDR1 is MDHEN and CDR2 SYDVKM. This CDR3 comprises 14 residues.

This clonotype was observed at least ten times. V and J are TRBV5-1 and TRBJ1-2; no firm D call. V was shortened by 0 bases and J by 8 bases, with 11 bases between the two germline ends. Germline CDR1 SGHRS, CDR2 YFSETQ. The CDR3 spans 13 residues. This CDR3 reads CASSLDGVSGYTF. The DNA for the CDR3 is TGCGCCAGCAGCTTGGATGGGGTGAGCGGCTACACCTTC.

The table lists this clonotype with many counts. CDR3 region: CAWRWTDTQYF. Here the CDR3 DNA reads TGTGCCTGGAGGTGGACAGATACGCAGTATTTT. This chain links TRBV30 with TRBJ2-3; no clear D. The CDR3 loop spans 11 amino acids. The V gene's germline CDR1 is GTSNPN and CDR2 SVGIG (reference sequence). V shed 3 bases and J shed 3 bases, with 4 bases lying between them.

This clonotype has ten or more counts. This sequence may be a read error, since a much larger clone differs from it by one base. CDR3 protein: CSVDQGLRTGYGYTF. The CDR3, as DNA: TGCAGCGTTGACCAAGGTCTCCGGACAGGCTATGGCTACACCTTC. This rearrangement joins TRBV29-1 to TRBJ1-2, with 7 bases fitting TRBD1. The junction had 11 bases not matched to a gene; V was cut back by 3 bases and J by 4 bases. Looked up from germline, CDR1 is SQVTM and CDR2 is ANQGSEA. The CDR3 runs 15 residues.

The chain joins TRBV19 to TRBJ1-2; TRBD1 agrees at 8 bases. The junction had 11 bases not matched to a gene; V was cut back by 9 bases and J by 8 bases. Per germline, CDR1 LNHDA and CDR2 SQIVND (reference sequence). The CDR3 extends over 13 amino acids. CDR3 loop: CARRTTGAYGYTF. For the CDR3, the DNA is TGTGCCAGGAGGACGACAGGGGCGTACGGCTACACCTTC.

At least ten counts were recorded for this clonotype. This chain uses TRBV28 with TRBJ1-2; D remains unclear. This CDR3 has 14 amino acids. Germline loops: CDR1 MDHEN, CDR2 SYDVKM. V lost 3 bases and J 1 base, leaving 9 bases between the germline ends. The CDR3 coding sequence is TGTGCCAGCAGTTTTGCCGGAGTTAACTATGGCTACACCTTC. This translates into CASSFAGVNYGYTF.

This clonotype was observed at least ten times. The chain is built from TRBV5-1 and TRBJ2-1; D remains unclear. The CDR3 contains 15 residues. Germline-derived CDR1 and CDR2 are SGHRS and YFSETQ. V was clipped by 0 bases and J by 3 bases, with 10 bases between them. The CDR3: CASSLEFRNYNEQFF. The CDR3 DNA follows: TGCGCCAGCAGCTTGGAGTTCCGGAACTACAATGAGCAGTTCTTC.

This clonotype was observed many times. CDR3 in amino acids: CSARLFGGGITDTQYF. In DNA, the CDR3 is TGCAGTGCTCGTTTGTTCGGGGGGGGGATCACAGATACGCAGTATTTT. This chain connects TRBV20-1 to TRBJ2-3; TRBD2 aligns across 8 bases. The junction had 12 bases not matched to a gene; V was cut back by 5 bases and J by 2 bases. The CDR3 length is 16 residues. Per the germline V gene, CDR1 is DFQATT and CDR2 is SNEGSKA (reference sequence).

This chain connects TRBV28 to TRBJ1-2; the match to TRBD1 covers 7 bases. The CDR3 covers 16 residues. V lost 6 bases and J lost 8; bases outside the gene matches: 18. The germline CDR1 and CDR2 sequences are MDHEN and SYDVKM. The CDR3 loop is CASRTQQWTGRGGYTF. CDR3 DNA: TGTGCCAGCAGAACTCAGCAATGGACAGGAAGGGGAGGCTACACCTTC.

There are many counts of this clonotype. The chain couples TRBV5-1 to TRBJ1-4; D gene uncertain. The V end was cut by 1 base, the J end by 4 bases, with 11 bases between. CDR1 is SGHRS, CDR2 YFSETQ, per germline. The CDR3 extends over 15 amino acids. CDR3 residues: CASSLKAEINEKLFF. CDR3 bases: TGCGCCAGCAGCTTGAAGGCAGAGATTAATGAAAAACTGTTTTTT.

This clonotype was detected many times. V gene TRBV5-1 combines with J gene TRBJ2-7; 9 nucleotides align to TRBD1. From germline, CDR1 is SGHRS and CDR2 YFSETQ. Trimming at V came to 0 bases and at J to 3 bases, leaving 7 bases not matched to a gene. This CDR3 is 16 amino acids long. CDR3 coding DNA: TGCGCCAGCAGCTTGGGGTTCAAGACAGGGGGCTACGAGCAGTACTTC. Amino acid sequence: CASSLGFKTGGYEQYF.

This clonotype appeared a single time. Being one base from a much bigger clone, this may be a read error. The chain is built from TRBV13 and TRBJ2-5, with TRBD2 matching over 10 bases. V lost 2 bases to trimming and J lost 4 bases; unmatched junction nucleotides: 7. The germline V gene encodes CDR1 PRHDT and CDR2 FYEKMQ (reference sequence). The CDR3 spans 16 residues. CDR3 nucleotide sequence: TGTGCCAGCAGCTTATTACTAGCGGGGATTGGAGAGACCCAGTACTTC. Its translation: CASSLLLAGIGETQYF. Supplemented by reference TRBV13 and TRBJ2-5, the full variable domain reads AAGVIQSPRHLIKEKRETATLKCYPIPRHDTVYWYQQGPGQDPQFLISFYEKMQSDKGSIPDRFSAQQFSDYHSELNMSSLELGDSALYFCASSLLLAGIGETQYFGPGTRLLVL.

V gene TRBV19 combines with J gene TRBJ2-1; D call uncertain. TRBJ2-7 matches the DNA end more closely, so the J call is doubtful. Germline assignment: CDR1 LNHDA and CDR2 SQIVND (reference sequence). The CDR3 consists of 16 residues. CDR3 residues: CASSIGSAFGHNEQYF. For the CDR3, the DNA is TGTGCCAGTAGTATAGGGTCTGCCTTTGGGCACAATGAGCAGTACTTC.

This clonotype was counted only a few times. The V gene is TRBV7-9, the J gene TRBJ1-4; D gene unclear. V lost 1 base, J lost 8 bases, and 14 bases lay in between. The CDR3 loop spans 15 amino acids. The germline V gene encodes CDR1 SEHNR and CDR2 FQNEAQ (reference sequence). The CDR3 loop reads CASSLVGLRGEKLFF. CDR3 in DNA: TGTGCCAGCAGCTTAGTCGGACTACGTGGGGAAAAACTGTTTTTT.

This clonotype was recorded a few times. The chain carries TRBV7-2 and TRBJ1-6; TRBD1 agrees at 8 bases. Trimming at V came to 1 base and at J to 18 bases, leaving 5 bases not matched to a gene. The CDR3 contains 12 residues. CDR1 SGHTA and CDR2 FQGNSA come from the germline V gene. DNA of the CDR3: TGTGCCAGCAGCTTAGATGGACAGGGAACCCACTTT. It translates to CASSLDGQGTHF. The complete variable domain, with remaining parts taken from reference TRBV7-2 and TRBJ1-6, reads GAGVSQSPSNKVTEKGKDVELRCDPISGHTALYWYRQSLGQGLEFLIYFQGNSAPDKSGLPSDRFSAERTGGSVSTLTIQRTQQEDSAVYLCASSLDGQGTHFGNGTRLTVT.

Ten or more counts support this clonotype. The chain combines TRBV20-1 with TRBJ2-7; TRBD1 or TRBD2 may be the D gene (7 bases each). The CDR3 runs 14 residues. The ends were cut back, 2 bases at V and 5 bases at J, with 16 bases in the middle. Germline V gene sequence: CDR1 DFQATT, CDR2 SNEGSKA (reference sequence). This CDR3 is CSARRQGGTNEQYF. CDR3 coding DNA: TGCAGTGCTAGAAGACAGGGAGGGACTAACGAGCAGTACTTC.